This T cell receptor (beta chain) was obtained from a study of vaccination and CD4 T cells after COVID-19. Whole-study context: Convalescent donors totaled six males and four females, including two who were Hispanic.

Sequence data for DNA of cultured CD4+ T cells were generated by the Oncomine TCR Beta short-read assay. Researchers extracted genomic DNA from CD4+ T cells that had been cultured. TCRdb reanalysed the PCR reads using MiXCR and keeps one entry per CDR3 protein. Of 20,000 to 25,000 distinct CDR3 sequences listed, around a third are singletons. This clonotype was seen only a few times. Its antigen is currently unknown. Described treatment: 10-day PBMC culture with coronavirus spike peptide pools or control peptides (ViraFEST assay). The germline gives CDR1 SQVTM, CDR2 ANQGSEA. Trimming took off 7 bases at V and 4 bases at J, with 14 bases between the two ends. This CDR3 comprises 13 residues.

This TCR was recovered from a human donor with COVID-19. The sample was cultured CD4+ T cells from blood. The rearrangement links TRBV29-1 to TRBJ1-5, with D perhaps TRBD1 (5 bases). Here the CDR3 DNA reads TGCAGCGCCCGGGACGGGGGAAATCAGCCCCAGCATTTT. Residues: CSARDGGNQPQHF.